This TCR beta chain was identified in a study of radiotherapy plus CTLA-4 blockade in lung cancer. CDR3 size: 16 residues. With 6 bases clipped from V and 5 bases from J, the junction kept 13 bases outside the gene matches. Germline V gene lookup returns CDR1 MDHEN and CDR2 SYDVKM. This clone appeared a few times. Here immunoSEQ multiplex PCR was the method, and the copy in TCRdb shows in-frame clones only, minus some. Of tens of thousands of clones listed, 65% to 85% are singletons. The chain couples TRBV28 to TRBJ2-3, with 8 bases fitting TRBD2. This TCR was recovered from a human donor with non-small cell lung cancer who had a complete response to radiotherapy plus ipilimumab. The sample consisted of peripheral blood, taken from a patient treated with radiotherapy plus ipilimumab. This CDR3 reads CASSPGGGGRLDTQYF. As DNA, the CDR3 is TGTGCCAGCAGCCCGGGGGGGGGCGGGAGGTTAGATACGCAGTATTTT.